Listed below are T cell receptor beta chains from one sample, sequenced in a study of blood T cell repertoires in COVID-19. Method: immunoSEQ multiplex PCR; TCRdb's copy keeps in-frame clones and lacks some. The sample consists of tens of thousands of clones, 80% to 85% of them appearing once. Sample: peripheral blood. The origin of the receptors is a human donor in a cohort sampled during active COVID-19. Both conserved end residues are part of each CDR3. The order of the fields is D gene, J gene, V gene, CDR3 protein. A D gene is named only where the DNA matches it firmly.

d_gene: TRBD1
j_gene: TRBJ1-2
v_gene: TRBV7-3
CDR3aa: CASSPQGQAGYGYTF

d_gene: TRBD2
j_gene: TRBJ2-1
v_gene: TRBV6-4
CDR3aa: CASSDRTSGDYNEQFF

d_gene: TRBD1
j_gene: TRBJ1-2
v_gene: TRBV19
CDR3aa: CASSVRQGSNYGYTF

d_gene: TRBD2
j_gene: TRBJ2-3
v_gene: TRBV9
CDR3aa: CASSSRGVTQYF

d_gene: TRBD1
j_gene: TRBJ1-6
v_gene: TRBV7-3
CDR3aa: CASSLEQGLSPLHF

d_gene: .
j_gene: TRBJ2-3
v_gene: TRBV9
CDR3aa: CASSPGDTQYF

d_gene: .
j_gene: TRBJ1-1
v_gene: TRBV7-3
CDR3aa: CASSLAGRQARNTEAFF

d_gene: .
j_gene: TRBJ2-7
v_gene: TRBV7-2
CDR3aa: CASSLDSSTGPYSYEQYF

d_gene: TRBD1
j_gene: TRBJ1-6
v_gene: TRBV2
CDR3aa: CASTLPRDRASPLHF

d_gene: TRBD1
j_gene: TRBJ2-7
v_gene: TRBV15
CDR3aa: CATSSRSGQGWYEQYF

d_gene: .
j_gene: TRBJ1-3
v_gene: TRBV9
CDR3aa: CASSVDNSGNTIYF

d_gene: .
j_gene: TRBJ2-1
v_gene: TRBV4-1
CDR3aa: CASSQWLSSYNEQFF

d_gene: .
j_gene: TRBJ1-2
v_gene: TRBV23-1
CDR3aa: CASSHPPGAPPYYGYTF

d_gene: TRBD1
j_gene: TRBJ1-2
v_gene: TRBV11-2
CDR3aa: CASSPDRGRGGGYTF

d_gene: .
j_gene: TRBJ2-7
v_gene: TRBV5-5
CDR3aa: CASSLHRAEQYF

d_gene: .
j_gene: TRBJ1-1
v_gene: TRBV5-4
CDR3aa: CASSYQMNTEAFF

d_gene: TRBD2
j_gene: TRBJ2-3
v_gene: TRBV24-1
CDR3aa: CATSDGGSGGWISTDTQYF

d_gene: .
j_gene: TRBJ2-5
v_gene: TRBV4-2
CDR3aa: CASSQGEWGGRETQYF

d_gene: TRBD2
j_gene: TRBJ2-1
v_gene: TRBV6-5
CDR3aa: CASRAGTSGYNEQFF

d_gene: .
j_gene: TRBJ2-7
v_gene: TRBV5-1
CDR3aa: CASSAQTVGEQYF

d_gene: .
j_gene: TRBJ2-7
v_gene: TRBV18
CDR3aa: CASSPGSFYEQYF

d_gene: TRBD1
j_gene: TRBJ1-1
v_gene: TRBV30
CDR3aa: CAWSLTGTGGEAFF

d_gene: .
j_gene: TRBJ2-6
v_gene: TRBV7-3
CDR3aa: CASSLIPLSGANVLTF

d_gene: .
j_gene: TRBJ1-1
v_gene: TRBV27
CDR3aa: CASSLRGSMNTEAFF

d_gene: TRBD1
j_gene: TRBJ2-1
v_gene: TRBV28
CDR3aa: CASSLRQGARASPSHNYNEQFF